The entry that follows covers one T cell receptor beta chain sequence. This specimen belongs to a study of blood T cell repertoires in COVID-19. Study background: Acute-phase and convalescent COVID-19 samples originated in the United States, Italy and Spain. Nucleic acid was either cDNA or gDNA, and it came from T cells, B-cell-depleted T cells, or PBMCs.

In the authors' methods: Amplification with reference gene primers provided the estimates of nucleated cell counts. The method was immunoSEQ multiplex PCR; TCRdb's version includes in-frame clones alone and lacks a portion of them. The V and J calls and clone size are taken from that table; D and trimming were inferred from the DNA. The table shows roughly 150,000 clones, with roughly nine tenths occurring only once. CDR3 length: 16 amino acids. Germline-derived CDR1 and CDR2 are SGHNT and YENEEA. The ends lost 1 base at V and 4 bases at J; junction bases unmatched: 3. The sequencing input was peripheral blood. This clonotype was sampled from a woman in her 40s with acute or convalescent COVID-19. This chain joins TRBV11-3 and TRBJ2-2; 10 positions agree with TRBD1. The DNA of the CDR3 is TGTGCCAGCAGCTTAGGACAGGGGGCCGGCACCGGGGAGCTGTTTTTT. Protein sequence: CASSLGQGAGTGELFF.